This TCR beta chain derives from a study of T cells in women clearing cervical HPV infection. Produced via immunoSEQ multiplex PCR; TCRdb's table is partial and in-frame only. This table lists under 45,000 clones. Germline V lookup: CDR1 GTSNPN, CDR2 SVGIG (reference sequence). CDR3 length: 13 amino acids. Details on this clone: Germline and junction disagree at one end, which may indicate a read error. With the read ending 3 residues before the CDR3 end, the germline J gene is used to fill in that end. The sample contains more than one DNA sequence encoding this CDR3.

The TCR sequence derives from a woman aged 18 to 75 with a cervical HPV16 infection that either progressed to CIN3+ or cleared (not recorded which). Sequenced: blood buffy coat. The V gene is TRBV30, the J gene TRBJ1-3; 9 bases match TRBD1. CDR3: CAWSMTGGNTIYF. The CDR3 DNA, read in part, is TGTGCCTGGAGCATGACAGGGGGGAACACA.